These T cell receptor beta chains were read from a single sample in a study of blood T cell repertoires in COVID-19. TCRdb's table, derived via immunoSEQ multiplex PCR, lists solely in-frame clones and lacks some. This sample carries approximately 180,000 clones, approximately 90% of them seen once, and the ten largest clones take about 22%. The sample was peripheral blood. The receptors were gathered from a man between 60 and 75 years old with active or convalescent COVID-19. Each CDR3 is given with its conserved first and last residue. The D gene is left open where the match is weak. The size entry is marked missing in some rows and otherwise reads once, few, many or a size class.

v_gene	abundance	d_gene	j_gene	CDR3aa	CDR3nt
TRBV7-3	many	TRBD2	TRBJ2-2	CASSQQAGVTGELFF	TGTGCCAGCAGCCAACAAGCGGGGGTCACCGGGGAGCTGTTTTTT
TRBV7-9	-	-	TRBJ2-7	CASSRSNYEQYF	TGTGCCAGCAGCCGCAGTAACTACGAGCAGTACTTC
TRBV7-2	-	-	TRBJ1-2	CASSFTGLDYGYTF	TGTGCCAGCAGCTTTACGGGGTTGGACTATGGCTACACCTTC
TRBV2	-	-	TRBJ1-4	CASSDRDQEKLFF	TGTGCCAGCAGTGACAGGGATCAGGAAAAACTGTTTTTT
TRBV19	-	-	TRBJ1-2	CASSVGFYGYTF	TGTGCCAGTAGTGTCGGTTTTTATGGCTACACCTTC
TRBV4-1	-	-	TRBJ2-3	CASSLTGTRVTDTQYF	TGCGCCAGCAGCCTCACCGGGACTCGAGTCACAGATACGCAGTATTTT
TRBV25-1	-	-	TRBJ1-1	CASSEDSSNTEAFF	TGTGCCAGCAGTGAAGACAGCTCCAACACTGAAGCTTTCTTT
TRBV9	-	-	TRBJ1-2	CASSNGFAGSYGYTF	TGTGCCAGCAGCAATGGATTTGCGGGCAGCTATGGCTACACCTTC
TRBV7-9	-	TRBD1	TRBJ1-1	CASSPWTGDTEAFF	TGTGCCAGCAGCCCCTGGACAGGCGACACTGAAGCTTTCTTT
TRBV5-5	-	TRBD1	TRBJ2-5	CASSLSGGLNQETQYF	TGTGCCAGCAGCTTGTCAGGGGGCCTAAACCAAGAGACCCAGTACTTC
TRBV27	-	TRBD1	TRBJ1-1	CASSLSPGTGPHGEAFF	TGTGCCAGCAGTTTATCTCCCGGGACAGGGCCTCATGGTGAAGCTTTCTTT
TRBV9	-	TRBD1	TRBJ2-1	CASSVEGTGNEQFF	TGTGCCAGCAGCGTAGAGGGGACAGGTAATGAGCAGTTCTTC
TRBV7-2	-	-	TRBJ1-1	CASSLTGGNTEAFF	TGTGCCAGCAGCCTGACAGGCGGGAACACTGAAGCTTTCTTT
TRBV7-9	few	-	TRBJ2-3	CASSLGLTAADTQYF	TGTGCCAGCAGCTTGGGACTGACGGCCGCAGATACGCAGTATTTT
TRBV3-1/TRBV3-2	-	TRBD1	TRBJ1-6	CASSQGDRDNSPLHF	TGTGCCAGCAGCCAAGGGGACAGGGATAATTCACCCCTCCACTTT
TRBV30	few	-	TRBJ2-7	CAWSVSGKNYEQYF	TGTGCCTGGAGTGTATCCGGGAAGAACTACGAGCAGTACTTC
TRBV13	-	TRBD2	TRBJ2-3	CASSLGAGGQADTQYF	TGTGCCAGCAGCTTAGGGGCGGGGGGGCAGGCAGATACGCAGTATTTT
TRBV3-1/TRBV3-2	-	TRBD1	TRBJ1-2	CASSQDLNRGLGYTF	TGTGCCAGCAGCCAAGACCTAAACAGGGGCCTTGGCTACACCTTC
TRBV6-5	-	TRBD1	TRBJ1-1	CASRYRGPDTEAFF	TGTGCCAGCAGATACAGGGGGCCGGACACTGAAGCTTTCTTT
TRBV5-1	-	TRBD1	TRBJ2-5	CASSLGLTGGAETQYF	TGCGCCAGCAGCTTGGGTCTGACAGGGGGCGCGGAGACCCAGTACTTC
TRBV27	-	-	TRBJ1-1	CASSLSPGGESTEAFF	TGTGCCAGCAGTTTATCCCCCGGAGGGGAAAGTACTGAAGCTTTCTTT
TRBV9	-	TRBD1	TRBJ1-2	CASSATQGAGYGYTF	TGTGCCAGCAGCGCAACACAGGGGGCGGGCTATGGCTACACCTTC
TRBV19	-	TRBD1	TRBJ1-6	CASSPRDRGEGSPLHF	TGTGCCAGTAGTCCCCGGGACAGGGGGGAAGGTTCACCCCTCCACTTT
TRBV15	-	-	TRBJ1-1	CATTKQVNTEAFF	TGTGCCACCACCAAACAGGTGAACACTGAAGCTTTCTTT
TRBV7-9	-	TRBD1	TRBJ1-1	CASSLGTGGAATEAFF	TGTGCCAGCAGCTTGGGGACAGGGGGCGCGGCGACTGAAGCTTTCTTT
TRBV5-1	-	-	TRBJ1-1	CASSSQVGTEAFF	TGCGCCAGCAGCTCCCAGGTTGGCACTGAAGCTTTCTTT
TRBV7-2	-	-	TRBJ2-1	CASSLQTRTEQFF	TGTGCCAGCAGCTTGCAGACTAGGACTGAGCAGTTCTTC
TRBV5-1	-	-	TRBJ1-1	CASSLEQGDNTEAFF	TGCGCCAGCAGCTTGGAACAGGGAGATAACACTGAAGCTTTCTTT
TRBV9	-	TRBD2	TRBJ2-5	CASSVLAGTPQETQYF	TGTGCCAGCAGCGTGCTAGCGGGGACTCCCCAAGAGACCCAGTACTTC
TRBV5-8	-	TRBD1	TRBJ2-7	CASSLVQGATYEQYF	TGTGCCAGCAGCTTGGTCCAGGGGGCAACCTACGAGCAGTACTTC
TRBV19	-	TRBD1	TRBJ2-1	CASSIYRGPYNEQFF	TGTGCCAGTAGTATTTACAGGGGCCCCTACAATGAGCAGTTCTTC